The 10 T cell receptor beta chains listed next were all sequenced from one sample in a study of T cell responses to AZD1222 COVID-19 vaccine. TCRdb's copy holds only in-frame clones and misses some; the assay was immunoSEQ multiplex PCR. This table has about 130,000 clones, over 90% appearing once. The material was peripheral blood, obtained on day 0 of AZD1222 vaccination. Source of these receptors: an adult in good health.

This chain joins TRBV7-8 and TRBJ1-3, with 7 bases matching TRBD1. CDR3 size: 16 residues. The V and J ends lost 4 bases and 0 bases, in that order; junction bases with no gene match: 6. Germline assignment: CDR1 SGHVS and CDR2 FQNEAQ. The CDR3 is CASSYPTGPSGNTIYF. The CDR3 bases are TGTGCCAGCAGCTACCCGACAGGGCCCTCTGGAAACACCATATATTTT.

V and J are TRBV7-6 and TRBJ2-3; the match to TRBD1 covers 8 bases. This CDR3 has 15 residues. CDR1 and CDR2 (germline): SGHVS, FNYEAQ. V gave up 4 bases and J gave up 6 bases; unmatched junction bases: 9. The CDR3 loop reads CASSSSDRGSDTQYF. CDR3 DNA sequence: TGTGCCAGCAGCTCCTCCGACAGGGGCAGCGATACGCAGTATTTT.

This chain uses TRBV15 with TRBJ2-7; D is perhaps TRBD2 (6 bases). The V and J ends lost 4 bases and 2 bases respectively, with 24 bases between them. The germline V gene encodes CDR1 LNHNV and CDR2 YYDKDF (reference sequence). This CDR3 comprises 18 residues. The CDR3 is CATSTWRGEEVNPYEQYF. CDR3 bases: TGTGCCACCAGCACTTGGAGAGGGGAGGAGGTTAATCCCTACGAGCAGTACTTC.

The CDR3 reads CASSPPTVNTEAFF. CDR3 sequence (DNA): TGTGCCAGCAGCCCGCCGACAGTGAACACTGAAGCTTTCTTT. The V and J genes are TRBV5-6 and TRBJ1-1, with D maybe TRBD1 (5 bases). Looked up from germline, CDR1 is SGHDT and CDR2 is YYEEEE. The V and J ends lost 4 bases and 0 bases respectively, with 10 bases between them. The length of the CDR3 is 14 residues.

The chain is built from TRBV7-9 and TRBJ1-1; no clear D gene. The germline V gene encodes CDR1 SEHNR and CDR2 FQNEAQ (reference sequence). The CDR3 spans 11 residues. Trimming removed 3 bases from V and 7 bases from J, with 6 bases in between. CDR3 residues: CASSFEGEAFF. In nucleotides, the CDR3 is TGTGCCAGCAGCTTCGAGGGTGAAGCTTTCTTT.

This chain connects TRBV3-1 (or the pseudogene TRBV3-2) to TRBJ1-1, with D uncertain. V was cut by 0 bases and J by 5 bases, with 7 bases left in between. This CDR3 is 13 amino acids long. CDR1 is LGHDT, CDR2 YNNKEL, per germline (reference sequence). The CDR3 spells CASSQDLGTEAFF. In DNA form, the CDR3 reads TGTGCCAGCAGCCAAGATCTGGGTACTGAAGCTTTCTTT.

The chain couples TRBV5-1 to TRBJ1-1, with 7 bases matching TRBD1. The CDR3 covers 14 residues. V was pared by 0 bases and J by 2 bases, with 1 base of the junction left unmatched. Germline-derived CDR1 and CDR2 are SGHRS and YFSETQ. The CDR3 DNA reads TGCGCCAGCAGCTTGGACAGGGGCAACACTGAAGCTTTCTTT. This encodes CASSLDRGNTEAFF.

The gene calls are TRBV7-6 and TRBJ1-6; no firm D call. This CDR3 comprises 15 residues. The germline V and J ends were trimmed by 1 base and 7 bases, with 11 bases remaining between them. The V gene's germline CDR1 is SGHVS and CDR2 FNYEAQ. CDR3 protein: CASSLVEGGNSPLHF. CDR3 bases: TGTGCCAGCAGCTTAGTAGAGGGTGGGAATTCACCCCTCCACTTT. The full variable domain, completed using reference TRBV7-6 and TRBJ1-6, is GAGVSQSPRYKVTKRGQDVALRCDPISGHVSLYWYRQALGQGPEFLTYFNYEAQQDKSGLPNDRFSAERPEGSISTLTIQRTEQRDSAMYRCASSLVEGGNSPLHFGNGTRLTVT.

V gene TRBV11-2 combines with J gene TRBJ1-2; tentative D call: TRBD1 (6 bases). Trimming took 4 bases from V and 9 from J, leaving 9 bases between them. CDR3 length equals 11 residues. Germline CDR1 and CDR2: SGHAT and FQNNGV. The CDR3 sequence: CASSSGARYTF. CDR3 bases: TGTGCCAGCAGCTCAGGGGCCCGCTACACCTTC.

The rearrangement uses TRBV6-1 and TRBJ1-5; the D gene is possibly TRBD1 (5 bases). Trimming pared 1 base from V and 2 bases from J, leaving 6 bases between. Germline V CDR1 and CDR2: MNHNS, SASEGT. CDR3 length: 14 residues. In DNA form, the CDR3 reads TGTGCCAGCAGTGAAGGACAGCGCAATCAGCCCCAGCATTTT. The encoded protein is CASSEGQRNQPQHF.